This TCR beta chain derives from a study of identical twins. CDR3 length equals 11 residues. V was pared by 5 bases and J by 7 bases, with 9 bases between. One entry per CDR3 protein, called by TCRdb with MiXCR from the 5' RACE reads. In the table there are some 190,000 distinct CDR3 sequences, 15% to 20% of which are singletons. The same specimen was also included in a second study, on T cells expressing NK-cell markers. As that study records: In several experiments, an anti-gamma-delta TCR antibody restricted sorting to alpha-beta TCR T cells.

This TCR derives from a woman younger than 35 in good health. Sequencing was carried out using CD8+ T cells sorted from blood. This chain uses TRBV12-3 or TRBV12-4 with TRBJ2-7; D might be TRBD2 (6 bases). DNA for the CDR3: TGTGCCAGCAGTCGGGGGTGGGAGCAGTACTTC. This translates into CASSRGWEQYF.